This record concerns one TCR beta chain sequence. The data were obtained in a study of blood T cell repertoires in COVID-19. Germline V gene sequence: CDR1 SGHAT, CDR2 FQNNGV. V was pared by 5 bases and J by 3 bases, with 9 bases of the junction left unmatched. The CDR3 spans 15 residues. In the authors' methods: Reference gene primers were amplified, and this amplification served to estimate nucleated cell counts. Data came from immunoSEQ multiplex PCR; TCRdb stores just in-frame clones and leaves some out. V and J calls plus clone size are reproduced from that table; the DNA served to infer D and trimming. The table includes about 100,000 clones, about nine tenths detected once.

The sequenced material came from peripheral blood. The V call is TRBV11-2, the J call TRBJ1-1; 7 bases are a match to TRBD1. The receptor was isolated from a man aged 45-65 years with active COVID-19. The CDR3 bases are TGTGCCAGCAGCGCACTAGACAGGGTAGACACTGAAGCTTTCTTT. Its protein product is CASSALDRVDTEAFF.